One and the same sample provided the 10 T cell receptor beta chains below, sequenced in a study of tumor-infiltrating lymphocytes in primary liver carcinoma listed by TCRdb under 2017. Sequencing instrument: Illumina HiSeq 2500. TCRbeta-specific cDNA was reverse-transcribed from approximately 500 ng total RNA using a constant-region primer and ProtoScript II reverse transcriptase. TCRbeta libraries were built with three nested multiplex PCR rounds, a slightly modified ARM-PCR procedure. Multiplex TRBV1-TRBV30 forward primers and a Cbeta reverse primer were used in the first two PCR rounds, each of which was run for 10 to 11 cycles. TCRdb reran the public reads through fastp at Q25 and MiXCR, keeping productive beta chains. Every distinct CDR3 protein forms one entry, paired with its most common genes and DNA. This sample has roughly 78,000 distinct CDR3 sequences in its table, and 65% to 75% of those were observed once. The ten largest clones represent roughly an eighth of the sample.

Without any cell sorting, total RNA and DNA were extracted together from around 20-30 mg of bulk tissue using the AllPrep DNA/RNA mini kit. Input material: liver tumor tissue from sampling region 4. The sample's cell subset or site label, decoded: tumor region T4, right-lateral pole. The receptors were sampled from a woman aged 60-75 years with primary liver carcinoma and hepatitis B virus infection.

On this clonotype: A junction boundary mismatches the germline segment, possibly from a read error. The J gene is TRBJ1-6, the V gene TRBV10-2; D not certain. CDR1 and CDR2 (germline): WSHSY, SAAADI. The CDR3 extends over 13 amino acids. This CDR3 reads CTSSGESGSSLHF. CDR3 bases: TGCACCAGCAGCGGAGAGTCCGGATCATCCCTCCACTTT.

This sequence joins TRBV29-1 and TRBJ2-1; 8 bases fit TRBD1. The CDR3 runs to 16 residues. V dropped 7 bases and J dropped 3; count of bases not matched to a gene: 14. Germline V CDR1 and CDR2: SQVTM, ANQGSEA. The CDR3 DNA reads TGCAGCGCCCCGTTGGAGGGACAGGTTTTCTACAATGAGCAGTTCTTC. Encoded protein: CSAPLEGQVFYNEQFF.

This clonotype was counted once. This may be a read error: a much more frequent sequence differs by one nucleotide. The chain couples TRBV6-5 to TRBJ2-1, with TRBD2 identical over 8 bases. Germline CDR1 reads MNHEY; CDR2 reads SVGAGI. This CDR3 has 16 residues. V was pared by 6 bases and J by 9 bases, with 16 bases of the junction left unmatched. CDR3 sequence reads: CASRPGGAGGPFEQFF. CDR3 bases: TGTGCCAGCAGGCCCGGCGGGGCGGGAGGTCCTTTTGAGCAGTTCTTC.

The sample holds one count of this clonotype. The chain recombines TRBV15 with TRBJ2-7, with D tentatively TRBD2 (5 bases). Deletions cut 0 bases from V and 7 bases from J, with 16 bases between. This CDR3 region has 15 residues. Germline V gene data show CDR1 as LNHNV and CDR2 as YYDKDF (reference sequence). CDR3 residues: CATSRDKDSGWEQYF. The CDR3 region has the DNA TGTGCCACCAGCAGAGATAAGGACTCGGGGTGGGAGCAGTACTTC.

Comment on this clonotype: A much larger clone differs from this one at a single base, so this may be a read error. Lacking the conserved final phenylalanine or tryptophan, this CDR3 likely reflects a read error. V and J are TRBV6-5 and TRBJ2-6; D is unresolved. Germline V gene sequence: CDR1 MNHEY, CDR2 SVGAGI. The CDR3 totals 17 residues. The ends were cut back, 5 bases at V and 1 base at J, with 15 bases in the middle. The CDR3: CASSHDTGPSGANVLTS. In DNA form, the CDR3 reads TGTGCCAGCAGTCACGATACGGGTCCTTCTGGGGCCAACGTCCTGACTTCC.

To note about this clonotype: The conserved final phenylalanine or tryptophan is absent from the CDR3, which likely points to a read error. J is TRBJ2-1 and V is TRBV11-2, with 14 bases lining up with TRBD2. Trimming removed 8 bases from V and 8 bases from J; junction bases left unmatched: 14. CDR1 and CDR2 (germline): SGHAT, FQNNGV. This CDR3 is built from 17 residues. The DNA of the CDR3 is TGTGCCAGCGGCAGGAGACTAGCGGGAGGGCCGAGGTATGAGCAGTTCTAC. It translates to CASGRRLAGGPRYEQFY.

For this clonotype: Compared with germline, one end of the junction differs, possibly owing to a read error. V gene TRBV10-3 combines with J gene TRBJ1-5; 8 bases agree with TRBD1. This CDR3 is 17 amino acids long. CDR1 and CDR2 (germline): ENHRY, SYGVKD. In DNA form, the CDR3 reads TGTGCCATCAGTACCGGACAGGGCGGATCGAGCAATCAGCTCCAGCATTTT. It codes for CAISTGQGGSSNQLQHF.

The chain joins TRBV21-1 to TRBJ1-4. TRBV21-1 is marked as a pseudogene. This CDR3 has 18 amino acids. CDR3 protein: CASSKGPPNDRRHKKLFF. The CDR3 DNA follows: TGTGCCAGCAGCAAAGGCCCACCTAACGACCGACGCCACAAAAAACTGTTTTTT.

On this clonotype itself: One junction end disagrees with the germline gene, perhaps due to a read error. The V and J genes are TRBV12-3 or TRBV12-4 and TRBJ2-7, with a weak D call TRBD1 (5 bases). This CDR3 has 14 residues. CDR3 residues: CASSSIQGTYEQYF. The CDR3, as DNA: TGCGCCAGCAGTTCAATCCAGGGAACGTACGAGCAGTACTTC.

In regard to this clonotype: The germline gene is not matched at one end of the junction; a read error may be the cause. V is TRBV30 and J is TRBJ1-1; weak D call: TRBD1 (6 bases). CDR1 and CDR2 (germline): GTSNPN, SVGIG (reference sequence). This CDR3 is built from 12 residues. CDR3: CAWSGGLVEASF. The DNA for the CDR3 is TGTGCCTGGAGTGGGGGGCTAGTTGAAGCTTCCTTT.